This T cell receptor beta chain was found in a study of blood T cell repertoires in COVID-19. Study-level information: Whether acute or convalescent, the COVID-19 samples came from the United States, Italy and Spain.

Only in-frame clones appear in the TCRdb table, and some are missing; sequencing was by immunoSEQ multiplex PCR. The sample records about 89,000 clones, roughly 88% being singletons. Looked up from germline, CDR1 is KGHDR and CDR2 is SFDVKD. V shed 4 bases and J shed 2 bases, with 8 bases lying between them. This CDR3 has 13 amino acids. The receptor's source is a man between 60 and 75 years old with acute or convalescent COVID-19. The sample consisted of peripheral blood. The chain has TRBV24-1 and TRBJ2-7; maybe TRBD2 (7 bases). CDR3 DNA: TGTGCCACCAGTGAGGGGGGGCCCTACGAGCAGTACTTC. It encodes CATSEGGPYEQYF.